These 12 T cell receptor beta chains share one sample of origin, sequenced in a study of blood T cell repertoires in COVID-19. Generated by immunoSEQ multiplex PCR, the TCRdb table keeps only in-frame clones and is missing some. The sample lists hundreds of thousands of clones, 70% to 90% occurring once. The sequenced sample consisted of peripheral blood. These receptors all come from a man aged 18 to 35 with active or convalescent COVID-19.

This chain joins TRBV28 and TRBJ1-6, with TRBD1 as a possible D gene (5 bases). Trimming took 6 bases from V and 2 from J, leaving 14 bases between them. The CDR3 is 16 residues long. Germline V lookup: CDR1 MDHEN, CDR2 SYDVKM. The CDR3 DNA follows: TGTGCCAGCAGCTGGGCAACAGGAACCTATAATTCACCCCTCCACTTT. Translation: CASSWATGTYNSPLHF. Combining the CDR3 with reference TRBV28 and TRBJ1-6 gives the whole variable domain DVKVTQSSRYLVKRTGEKVFLECVQDMDHENMFWYRQDPGLGLRLIYFSYDVKMKEKGDIPEGYSVSREKKERFSLILESASTNQTSMYLCASSWATGTYNSPLHFGNGTRLTVT.

V gene TRBV27 combines with J gene TRBJ2-3, with TRBD2 identical over 9 bases. Per germline, CDR1 MNHEY and CDR2 SMNVEV (reference sequence). The CDR3 sequence is 16 residues long. J lost 2 bases, V lost 8 bases, and 11 bases had no gene match. CDR3 sequence (DNA): TGTGCCAGCGGACTCCCGGGACTAGCAGCCACAGATACGCAGTATTTT. This gives the protein CASGLPGLAATDTQYF.

The rearrangement links TRBV2 to TRBJ1-2, with 8 nucleotides matching TRBD1. J was trimmed by 4 bases and V by 3 bases; bases with no gene match: 4. Germline loops: CDR1 SNHLY, CDR2 FYNNEI. The CDR3 sequence is 14 residues long. The CDR3 protein is CASSDPGGVYGYTF. The CDR3 nucleotides read TGTGCCAGCAGTGATCCAGGGGGCGTCTATGGCTACACCTTC.

The chain joins TRBV7-3 to TRBJ1-1, with D unclear. The V end was cut by 2 bases, the J end by 1 base, with 8 bases between. The germline V gene has CDR1 SGHTA and CDR2 FQGTGA. This CDR3 spans 14 amino acids. The CDR3 region is CASSLGARNTEAFF. In nucleotides, the CDR3 is TGTGCCAGCAGCTTAGGTGCGCGGAACACTGAAGCTTTCTTT.

The V call is TRBV7-2, the J call TRBJ1-1, with D perhaps TRBD1 (5 bases). Germline V CDR1 and CDR2: SGHTA, FQGNSA. There are 10 residues in the CDR3. The V and J ends lost 4 bases and 10 bases respectively, with 7 bases between them. CDR3 region: CASSWGVAFF. The CDR3 region has the DNA TGTGCCAGCAGCTGGGGGGTAGCTTTCTTT.

This clone showed up just once. J is TRBJ1-1 and V is TRBV28, with 7 bases aligning to TRBD1. Unmatched junction bases numbered 6, after V lost 7 bases and J lost 4 bases. The germline gives CDR1 MDHEN, CDR2 SYDVKM. This CDR3 spans 13 amino acids. CDR3 in DNA: TGTGCCAGCACCGTCCAGGGGGGCACTGAAGCTTTCTTT. It specifies CASTVQGGTEAFF.

This chain uses TRBV28 with TRBJ2-5; 9 nucleotides align to TRBD2. From germline, CDR1 is MDHEN and CDR2 SYDVKM. Trimming took 7 bases from V and 3 from J; bases not matched to a gene: 15. The CDR3 has 17 residues. The CDR3 sequence: CASTPPPLEREEETQYF. The DNA of the CDR3 is TGTGCCAGCACCCCACCCCCCCTAGAGCGGGAGGAAGAGACCCAGTACTTC.

The genes are TRBV6-5 and TRBJ1-1; D possibly corresponds to TRBD1 (6 bases). V gave up 0 bases and J gave up 1 base, with 6 bases separating them. Germline values: CDR1 MNHEY, CDR2 SVGAGI. The CDR3 extends over 14 amino acids. The CDR3 loop reads CASSYSGGNTEAFF. The CDR3 DNA sequence: TGTGCCAGCAGTTACTCAGGGGGGAACACTGAAGCTTTCTTT.

The chain carries TRBV6-2 or TRBV6-3 and TRBJ1-5; perhaps TRBD1 as D (6 bases). V was pared by 6 bases and J by 3 bases, with 12 bases between. This CDR3 contains 14 residues. Germline V CDR1 and CDR2: MNHEY, SVGEGT. The DNA for the CDR3 is TGTGCCAGCAGCCCTTCAGGGGTCAATCAGCCCCAGCATTTT. As protein: CASSPSGVNQPQHF.

The chain employs TRBV28 and TRBJ1-2; D remains unclear. The CDR3 runs 15 residues. V was trimmed by 1 base and J by 1 base, leaving 10 bases between them. The germline V gene encodes CDR1 MDHEN and CDR2 SYDVKM. This CDR3 is CASSLSQVGNYGYTF. In DNA, the CDR3 is TGTGCCAGCAGTTTATCCCAGGTCGGTAACTATGGCTACACCTTC.

This sequence joins TRBV28 and TRBJ2-7; 10 bases fit TRBD2. The CDR3 covers 16 residues. The V and J ends lost 3 bases and 2 bases, in that order; junction bases with no gene match: 7. The germline gives CDR1 MDHEN, CDR2 SYDVKM. The CDR3: CASSFSGTSVTYEQYF. Written as DNA, the CDR3 is TGTGCCAGCAGTTTCTCCGGGACTAGCGTTACCTACGAGCAGTACTTC.

The gene calls are TRBV5-6 and TRBJ2-1, with D tentatively TRBD2 (6 bases). Germline V gene data show CDR1 as SGHDT and CDR2 as YYEEEE. CDR3 size: 15 residues. Trimming removed 3 bases from V and 3 bases from J, with 13 bases in between. CDR3 nucleotide sequence: TGTGCCAGCAGCTCCTACTCTAGCGACTACAATGAGCAGTTCTTC. Protein sequence: CASSSYSSDYNEQFF.